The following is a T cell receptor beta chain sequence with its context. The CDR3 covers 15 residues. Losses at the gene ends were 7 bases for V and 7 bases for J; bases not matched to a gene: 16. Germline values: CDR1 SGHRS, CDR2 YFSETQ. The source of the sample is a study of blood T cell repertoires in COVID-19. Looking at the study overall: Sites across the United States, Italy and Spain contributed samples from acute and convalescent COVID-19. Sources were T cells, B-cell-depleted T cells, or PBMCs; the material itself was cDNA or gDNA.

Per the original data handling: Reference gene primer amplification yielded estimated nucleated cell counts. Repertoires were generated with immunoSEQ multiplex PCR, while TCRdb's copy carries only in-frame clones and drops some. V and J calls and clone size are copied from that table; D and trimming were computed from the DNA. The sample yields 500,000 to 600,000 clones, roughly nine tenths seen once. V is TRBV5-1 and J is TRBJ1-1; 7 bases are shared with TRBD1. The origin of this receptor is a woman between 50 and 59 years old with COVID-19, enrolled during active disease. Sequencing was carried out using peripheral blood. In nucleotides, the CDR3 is TGCGCCAGCCGAGGACAGGCGGCCGCCATTGGTGAAGCTTTCTTT. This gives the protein CASRGQAAAIGEAFF.